This T cell receptor (beta chain) is drawn from a study of shared clonotypes between healthy human individuals. Turning to the study itself: Aged between 18 and 49, the donors were a couple of women and a few men.

This table comes from immunoSEQ multiplex PCR, and its TCRdb copy is limited to in-frame clones, with some not included. The data show around 430,000 clones, with 70% to 80% seen just once and 13% held by the top ten. The source of this sequence is a middle-aged woman in good health. Some clones in this sample may be carry-over from other donors' samples. Sequencing was carried out using PBMCs.

The CDR3 region is CASSEATGFEAFF. Here the CDR3 DNA reads TGTGCCAGCAGTGAAGCGACAGGGTTTGAAGCTTTCTTT. The rearrangement links TRBV2 to TRBJ1-1, with TRBD1 identical over 7 bases. CDR3 length: 13 residues. V gave up 0 bases and J gave up 7 bases; unmatched junction bases: 2. Germline V gives CDR1 SNHLY, CDR2 FYNNEI.